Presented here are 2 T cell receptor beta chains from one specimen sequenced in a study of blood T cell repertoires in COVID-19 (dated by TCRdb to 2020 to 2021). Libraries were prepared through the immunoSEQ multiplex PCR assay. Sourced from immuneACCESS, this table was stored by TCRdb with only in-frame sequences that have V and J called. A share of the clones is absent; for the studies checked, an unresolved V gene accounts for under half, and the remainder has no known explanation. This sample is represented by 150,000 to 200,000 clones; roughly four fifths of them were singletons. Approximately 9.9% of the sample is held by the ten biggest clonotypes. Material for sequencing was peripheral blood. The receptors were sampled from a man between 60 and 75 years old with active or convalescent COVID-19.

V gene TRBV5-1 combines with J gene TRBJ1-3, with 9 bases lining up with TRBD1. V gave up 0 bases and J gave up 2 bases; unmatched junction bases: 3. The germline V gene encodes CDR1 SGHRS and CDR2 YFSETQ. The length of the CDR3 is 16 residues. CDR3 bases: TGCGCCAGCAGCTTGGGGGACAGGGTTGCTGGAAACACCATATATTTT. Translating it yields CASSLGDRVAGNTIYF.

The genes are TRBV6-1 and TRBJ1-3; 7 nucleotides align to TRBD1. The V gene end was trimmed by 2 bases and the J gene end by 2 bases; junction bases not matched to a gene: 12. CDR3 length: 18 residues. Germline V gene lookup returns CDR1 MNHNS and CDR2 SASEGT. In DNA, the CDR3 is TGTGCCAGCAGTGAATTCCTAGGCGGGACAGCTACTGGAAACACCATATATTTT. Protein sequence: CASSEFLGGTATGNTIYF.